This T cell receptor (beta chain) is from a study of metastatic and nonmetastatic thyroid tumors. Study-level background: Repertoires of blood and of tissue (tumor or nodule) from malignant and benign thyroid patients were compared.

Per the authors' pipeline: A distant-metastasis classifier for papillary thyroid cancer was built using CDR3 differences across clinicopathological groups. MiXCR reprocessed the PCR reads for TCRdb. TCRdb's processing, not the study's, gives the V and J calls here. The repertoire holds tens of thousands of clones, about 4.1% seen once, with roughly a fifth in the top ten. Comments on this clone: Its antigen is unknown.

Study conclusions and caveats: Benign nodules were reported to have significantly lower TCR beta diversity than malignant thyroid tumors, in blood and tumor.

There were no patients who had received any treatment before thyroid surgery. Sequencing used blood. The clonotype originates from a female donor with papillary thyroid cancer or a benign thyroid nodule (not recorded which). Some clones in this sample may be carry-over from other donors' samples.

The CDR3 is CASKLEGGGYGYTF. DNA of the CDR3: TGTGCCAGCAAACTAGAGGGGGGGGGCTATGGCTACACCTTC. The J gene is TRBJ1-2, the V gene TRBV6-1, with D maybe TRBD1 (6 bases). V was clipped by 7 bases and J by 4 bases, with 16 bases between them. Germline CDR1 is MNHNS and CDR2 is SASEGT. CDR3 size: 14 residues.